The rows below give T cell receptor beta chains drawn from one sample of a study of blood T cells in healthy people across ages. TCRdb fed the 5' RACE reads into MiXCR, producing one record per CDR3 protein. This table has about 560,000 distinct CDR3 sequences, around a quarter appearing once. The same data also went into a second study, on T cells of mothers and their children.

The sequenced sample consisted of blood. Source of these receptors: a boy aged 2 to 9 in good health. Both conserved end residues are part of each CDR3. D genes are given only for firm matches. Some rows mark clone size as missing; the rest say once, few, many or name a class of expanded clone.

>TRBJ2-7|TRBD2|TRBV20-1|few
CSAPLAGGEQYF
TGCAGTGCTCCCCTAGCGGGAGGCGAGCAGTACTTC
>TRBJ2-4|NA|TRBV6-5|NA
CASSLFSDPAKNIQYF
TGTGCCAGCAGTCTTTTCTCAGATCCAGCCAAAAACATTCAGTACTTC
>TRBJ2-1|NA|TRBV20-1|NA
CSAREPLGRRNEQFF
TGCAGTGCTAGAGAGCCCCTCGGAAGACGGAATGAGCAGTTCTTC
>TRBJ2-1|TRBD2|TRBV12-3/TRBV12-4|NA
CASSFKFMGLAGPRSSYNEQFF
TGTGCCAGCAGTTTTAAGTTTATGGGCCTAGCGGGCCCGAGGAGCTCCTACAATGAGCAGTTCTTC
>TRBJ1-2|TRBD1|TRBV5-5|NA
CASSLEVRGLPDYGYTF
TGTGCCAGCAGCTTGGAGGTCAGGGGGCTCCCTGACTATGGCTACACCTTC
>TRBJ2-3|NA|TRBV6-2/TRBV6-3|NA
CASSSGTEDTQYF
TGTGCCAGCAGTTCCGGGACTGAAGATACGCAGTATTTT
>TRBJ2-5|TRBD2|TRBV2|NA
CASTGLAGSQETQYF
TGTGCCAGCACAGGGCTAGCGGGGAGCCAAGAGACCCAGTACTTC
>TRBJ1-5|NA|TRBV28|NA
CASSLQRGFNQPQHF
TGTGCCAGCAGTTTACAAAGGGGGTTCAATCAGCCCCAGCATTTT
>TRBJ1-2|NA|TRBV27|NA
CASSPVTRASNYGYTF
TGTGCCAGCAGTCCCGTGACGAGGGCCTCTAACTATGGCTACACCTTC
>TRBJ1-5|TRBD1|TRBV6-1|NA
CAGSDRDLSNQPQHF
TGTGCCGGCAGTGACAGGGACTTAAGCAATCAGCCCCAGCATTTT
>TRBJ1-2|NA|TRBV12-5|few
CASGSGGYTF
TGTGCTAGTGGTTCCGGTGGCTACACCTTC
>TRBJ1-1|TRBD1|TRBV10-3|NA
CAISESWTGGEIRNTEAFF
TGTGCCATCAGTGAGTCATGGACAGGGGGCGAAATACGGAACACTGAAGCTTTCTTT
>TRBJ2-7|TRBD1|TRBV9|few
CASSVGQGVNDEQYF
TGTGCCAGCAGCGTGGGACAGGGAGTTAACGACGAGCAGTACTTC
>TRBJ2-2|TRBD2|TRBV20-1|NA
CSASDPTSGLTGELFF
TGCAGTGCTAGCGACCCCACTAGCGGCCTGACCGGGGAGCTGTTTTTT
>TRBJ1-1|NA|TRBV5-1|few
CASSFSAAMNTEAFF
TGCGCCAGCAGCTTTTCGGCAGCAATGAACACTGAAGCTTTCTTT
>TRBJ2-5|NA|TRBV28|many
CASRLGVEETQCF
TGTGCCAGCAGACTCGGGGTCGAAGAGACCCAGTGCTTC
>TRBJ2-7|NA|TRBV6-5|many
CASSYGLAYEQYF
TGTGCCAGCAGTTACGGGCTCGCCTACGAGCAGTACTTC
>TRBJ2-7|TRBD1|TRBV10-3|NA
CAISAGQGVSGTGPYEQYF
TGTGCCATCAGTGCGGGACAGGGGGTCTCCGGGACTGGGCCCTACGAGCAGTACTTC
>TRBJ1-1|TRBD1|TRBV6-2/TRBV6-3|NA
CASSYDRGRMNTEAFF
TGTGCCAGCAGTTACGACAGGGGACGTATGAACACTGAAGCTTTCTTT
>TRBJ1-5|NA|TRBV20-1|few
CSARGGQFNQPQHF
TGCAGTGCTAGAGGGGGGCAGTTCAATCAGCCCCAGCATTTT
>TRBJ2-7|NA|TRBV13|NA
CASSSWTTTSLEQYF
TGTGCCAGCAGCTCATGGACTACTACCTCCCTCGAGCAGTACTTC
>TRBJ1-1|NA|TRBV7-2|NA
CASSLQVMNTEAFF
TGTGCCAGCAGCTTACAGGTCATGAACACTGAGGCTTTCTTT
>TRBJ2-2|NA|TRBV7-3|few
CASSWGGATGELFF
TGTGCCAGCAGCTGGGGGGGGGCCACCGGGGAGCTGTTTTTT
>TRBJ1-2|TRBD1|TRBV14|NA
CASSQDDGQGAVGYTF
TGTGCCAGCAGCCAAGATGATGGACAGGGGGCGGTTGGCTACACCTTC
>TRBJ2-3|NA|TRBV11-2|few
CASRSSHGRTDTQYF
TGTGCCAGCAGATCCAGTCACGGGCGCACAGATACGCAGTATTTT
>TRBJ1-2|NA|TRBV7-9|NA
CASSLRAGTVERDGYTF
TGTGCCAGCAGCCTGAGAGCCGGGACGGTAGAAAGGGACGGCTACACCTTC
>TRBJ2-3|TRBD2|TRBV28|NA
CASSPWGGSRDTQYF
TGTGCCAGCAGTCCTTGGGGGGGTTCGCGGGATACGCAGTATTTT
>TRBJ2-4|TRBD1|TRBV7-9|NA
CASSLRYGTGTKNIQYF
TGTGCCAGCAGCCTAAGATACGGGACAGGAACCAAAAACATTCAGTACTTC
>TRBJ2-7|TRBD1|TRBV5-1|NA
CASSPGTEAEQYF
TGCGCCAGCAGCCCCGGGACAGAGGCCGAGCAGTACTTC
>TRBJ1-2|TRBD1|TRBV6-1|few
CASSARGDRDGYTF
TGTGCCAGCAGTGCGAGAGGGGACAGGGATGGCTACACCTTC
>TRBJ1-6|TRBD1|TRBV27|NA
CASSFGGQLMSSYNSPLHF
TGTGCCAGCAGTTTCGGGGGACAGCTAATGAGCTCCTATAATTCACCCCTCCACTTT
>TRBJ2-7|NA|TRBV11-2|NA
CASSQGLLYEQYF
TGTGCCAGCAGCCAGGGGCTACTCTACGAGCAGTACTTC
>TRBJ1-6|NA|TRBV6-5|NA
CASSYAVPDSSYNSPLHF
TGTGCCAGCAGTTACGCGGTACCCGACAGCTCCTATAATTCACCCCTCCACTTT
>TRBJ1-5|NA|TRBV7-9|NA
CASSSGQYQPQHF
TGTGCCAGCAGCTCCGGACAGTATCAGCCCCAGCATTTT
>TRBJ2-1|TRBD1|TRBV7-2|NA
CASSYQGAGYNEQFF
TGTGCCAGCAGCTACCAGGGGGCGGGGTACAATGAGCAGTTCTTC
>TRBJ2-1|NA|TRBV12-3/TRBV12-4|many
CASSFRDEQFF
TGTGCCAGCAGTTTCCGGGATGAGCAGTTCTTC
>TRBJ2-3|NA|TRBV3-1|NA
CASSHPLRAFTQYF
TGTGCCAGCAGCCATCCCCTGCGGGCCTTCACGCAGTATTTT
>TRBJ1-6|NA|TRBV20-1|NA
CSARDDSNSPLHF
TGCAGTGCTAGAGATGACAGTAATTCACCCCTCCACTTT
>TRBJ2-2|TRBD1|TRBV14|NA
CASSPWDRKYGELFF
TGTGCCAGCAGCCCCTGGGACAGGAAATACGGGGAGCTGTTTTTT
>TRBJ2-5|TRBD2|TRBV10-3|NA
CAIGPRGGEPQYF
TGTGCCATCGGACCTCGGGGAGGGGAGCCCCAGTACTTC
>TRBJ2-3|NA|TRBV13|NA
CASSLEGPAIGTDTQYF
TGTGCCAGCAGCTTAGAGGGACCTGCTATTGGCACAGATACGCAGTATTTT
>TRBJ2-3|TRBD2|TRBV10-3|NA
CATRLAGGTDTQYF
TGTGCCACGCGACTAGCGGGCGGCACAGATACGCAGTATTTT